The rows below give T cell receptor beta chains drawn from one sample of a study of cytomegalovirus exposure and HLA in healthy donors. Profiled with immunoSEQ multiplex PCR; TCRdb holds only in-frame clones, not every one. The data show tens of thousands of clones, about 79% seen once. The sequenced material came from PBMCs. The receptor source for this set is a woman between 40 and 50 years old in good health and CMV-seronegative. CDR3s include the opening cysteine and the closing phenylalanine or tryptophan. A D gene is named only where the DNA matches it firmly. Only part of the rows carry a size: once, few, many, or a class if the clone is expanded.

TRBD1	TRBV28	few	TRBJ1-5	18	CASRRPGQGALGNQPQHF	TGTGCCAGCAGGCGTCCGGGACAGGGGGCGCTGGGCAATCAGCCCCAGCATTTT
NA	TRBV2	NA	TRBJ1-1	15	CASSEERGGLTEAFF	TGTGCCAGCAGTGAAGAGAGGGGGGGGCTGACTGAAGCTTTCTTT
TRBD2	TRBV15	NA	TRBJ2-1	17	CATSRIISGTTYNEQFF	TGTGCCACCAGCAGAATCATTAGCGGGACGACCTACAATGAGCAGTTCTTC
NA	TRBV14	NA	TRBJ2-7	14	CASSLYGGSYEQYF	TGTGCCAGCAGCTTATACGGGGGATCCTACGAGCAGTACTTC
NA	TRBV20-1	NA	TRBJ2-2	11	CSASVSGELFF	TGCAGTGCTAGTGTGAGCGGGGAGCTGTTTTTT
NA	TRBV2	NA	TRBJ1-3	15	CASSEARFPGNTIYF	TGTGCCAGCAGTGAAGCGCGTTTTCCTGGAAACACCATATATTTT
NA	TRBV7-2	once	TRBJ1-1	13	CASSLGRGGEAFF	TGTGCCAGCAGCTTAGGTAGGGGTGGGGAAGCTTTCTTT
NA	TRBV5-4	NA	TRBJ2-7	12	CASSFDTYEQYF	TGTGCCAGCAGCTTCGACACCTACGAGCAGTACTTC
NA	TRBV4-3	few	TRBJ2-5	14	CASSQTDFQETQYF	TGCGCCAGCAGCCAAACGGACTTTCAAGAGACCCAGTACTTC
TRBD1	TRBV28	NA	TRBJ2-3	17	CASSSKGRATGADTQYF	TGTGCCAGCAGTTCAAAAGGCCGGGCGACAGGGGCAGATACGCAGTATTTT
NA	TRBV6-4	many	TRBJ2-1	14	CASSDSVEHNEQFF	TGTGCCAGCAGTGACTCTGTGGAGCACAATGAGCAGTTCTTC
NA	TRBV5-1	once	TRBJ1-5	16	CASSPTSGTSNQPQHF	TGCGCCAGCAGCCCAACCTCCGGGACAAGCAATCAGCCCCAGCATTTT
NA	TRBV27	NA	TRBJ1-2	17	CASSLVFRQGKNYGYTF	TGTGCCAGCAGTTTGGTATTTCGGCAGGGAAAGAACTATGGCTACACCTTC
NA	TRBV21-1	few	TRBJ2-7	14	CASPRAPFSYEQYF	TGTGCCAGCCCCAGGGCCCCCTTTTCCTACGAGCAGTACTTC
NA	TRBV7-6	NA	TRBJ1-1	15	CASSPTGQMNTEAFF	TGTGCCAGCAGCCCTACGGGACAAATGAACACTGAAGCTTTCTTT
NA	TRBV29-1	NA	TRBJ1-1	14	CSVERRQMNTEAFF	TGCAGCGTTGAAAGACGACAGATGAACACTGAAGCTTTCTTT
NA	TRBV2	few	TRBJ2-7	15	CASSVEGGRSYEQYF	TGTGCCAGCAGCGTTGAGGGGGGGCGCTCCTACGAGCAGTACTTC
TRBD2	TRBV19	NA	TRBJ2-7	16	CASSQNGLAAVYEQYF	TGTGCCAGTAGTCAAAATGGACTAGCGGCGGTCTACGAGCAGTACTTC
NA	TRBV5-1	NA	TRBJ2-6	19	CASSLRSWGGSSGANVLTF	TGCGCCAGCAGCTTGCGGAGTTGGGGGGGCAGCTCTGGGGCCAACGTCCTGACTTTC
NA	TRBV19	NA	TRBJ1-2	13	CASSKTGSYGYTF	TGTGCCAGTAGTAAGACAGGTAGCTATGGCTACACCTTC
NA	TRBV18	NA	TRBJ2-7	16	CASSPPMSGPTGEQYF	TGTGCCAGCTCACCACCGATGAGTGGACCCACAGGGGAGCAGTACTTC
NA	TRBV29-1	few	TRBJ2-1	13	CSVEPYSYNEQFF	TGCAGCGTTGAACCTTACTCCTACAATGAGCAGTTCTTC
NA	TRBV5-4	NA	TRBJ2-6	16	CASSQDMTSGANVLTF	TGCGCCAGCAGCCAAGATATGACTTCTGGGGCCAACGTCCTGACTTTC
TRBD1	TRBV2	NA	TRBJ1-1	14	CASRARDSDIEAFF	TGTGCCAGCAGAGCCCGGGACAGTGATATTGAAGCTTTCTTT
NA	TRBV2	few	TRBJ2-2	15	CASRVQGPGTGELFF	TGTGCCAGCAGGGTACAGGGTCCGGGAACCGGGGAGCTGTTTTTT
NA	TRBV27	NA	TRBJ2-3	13	CASSTRSPDTQYF	TGTGCCAGCAGTACCCGGTCCCCAGATACGCAGTATTTT
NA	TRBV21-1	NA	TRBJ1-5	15	CASTYRGPNNQPQHF	TGTGCCAGCACCTACAGGGGGCCGAACAATCAGCCCCAGCATTTT
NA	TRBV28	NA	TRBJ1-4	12	CASTPPRGKLFF	TGTGCCAGCACCCCCCCCCGGGGGAAACTGTTTTTT
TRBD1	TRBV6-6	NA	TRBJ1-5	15	CASSYSGQGNQPQHF	TGTGCCAGCAGTTACTCGGGACAGGGTAATCAGCCCCAGCATTTT
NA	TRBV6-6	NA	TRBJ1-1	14	CASTYGGLDTEAFF	TGTGCCAGCACCTACGGGGGGTTGGACACTGAAGCTTTCTTT
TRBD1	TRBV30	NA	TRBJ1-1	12	CASTGARTEAFF	TGTGCCTCGACAGGGGCAAGGACTGAAGCTTTCTTT
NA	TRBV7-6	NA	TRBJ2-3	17	CASSLAQGGFTTDTQYF	TGTGCCAGCAGCTTAGCCCAGGGTGGTTTTACCACAGATACGCAGTATTTT